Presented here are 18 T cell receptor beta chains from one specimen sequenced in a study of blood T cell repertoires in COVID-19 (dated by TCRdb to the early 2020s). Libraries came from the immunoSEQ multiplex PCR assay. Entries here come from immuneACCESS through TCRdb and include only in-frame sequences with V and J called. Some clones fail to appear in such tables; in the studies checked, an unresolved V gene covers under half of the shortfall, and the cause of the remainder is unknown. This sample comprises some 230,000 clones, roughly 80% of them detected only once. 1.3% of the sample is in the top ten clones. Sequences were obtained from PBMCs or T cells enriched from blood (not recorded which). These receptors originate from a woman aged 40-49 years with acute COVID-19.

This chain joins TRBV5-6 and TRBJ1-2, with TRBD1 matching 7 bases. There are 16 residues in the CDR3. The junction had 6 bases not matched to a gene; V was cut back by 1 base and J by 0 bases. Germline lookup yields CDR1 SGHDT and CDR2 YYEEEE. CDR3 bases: TGTGCCAGCAGCTTGTGGGTCGGGACAGCTAACTATGGCTACACCTTC. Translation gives CASSLWVGTANYGYTF.

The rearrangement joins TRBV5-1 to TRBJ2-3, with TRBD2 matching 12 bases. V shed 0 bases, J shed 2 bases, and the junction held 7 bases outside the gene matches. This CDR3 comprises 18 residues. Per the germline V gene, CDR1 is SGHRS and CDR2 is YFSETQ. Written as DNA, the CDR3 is TGCGCCAGCAGCTTGGGACTAGCGGGGGAACGACTCACAGATACGCAGTATTTT. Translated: CASSLGLAGERLTDTQYF.

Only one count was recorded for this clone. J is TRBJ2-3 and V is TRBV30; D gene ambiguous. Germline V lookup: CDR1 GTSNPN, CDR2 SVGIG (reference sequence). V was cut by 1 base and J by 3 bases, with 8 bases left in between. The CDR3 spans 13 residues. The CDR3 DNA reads TGTGCCTGGAGTGGAGGCCTAACAGATACGCAGTATTTT. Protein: CAWSGGLTDTQYF.

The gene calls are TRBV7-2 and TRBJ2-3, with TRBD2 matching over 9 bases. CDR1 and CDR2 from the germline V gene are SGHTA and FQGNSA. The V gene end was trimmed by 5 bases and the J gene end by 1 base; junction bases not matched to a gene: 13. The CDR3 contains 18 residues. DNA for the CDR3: TGTGCCAGCAGCCCTTACCCCGGGACTAGCTGGGGCACAGATACGCAGTATTTT. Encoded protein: CASSPYPGTSWGTDTQYF. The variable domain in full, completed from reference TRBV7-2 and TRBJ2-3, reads GAGVSQSPSNKVTEKGKDVELRCDPISGHTALYWYRQSLGQGLEFLIYFQGNSAPDKSGLPSDRFSAERTGGSVSTLTIQRTQQEDSAVYLCASSPYPGTSWGTDTQYFGPGTRLTVL.

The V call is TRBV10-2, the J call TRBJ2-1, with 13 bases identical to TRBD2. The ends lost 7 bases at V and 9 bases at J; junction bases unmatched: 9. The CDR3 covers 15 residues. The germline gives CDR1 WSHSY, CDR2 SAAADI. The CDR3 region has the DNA TGCGCCAGCATTGCACTAGCGGGGGGGCCGGGTGAGCAGTTCTTC. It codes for CASIALAGGPGEQFF.

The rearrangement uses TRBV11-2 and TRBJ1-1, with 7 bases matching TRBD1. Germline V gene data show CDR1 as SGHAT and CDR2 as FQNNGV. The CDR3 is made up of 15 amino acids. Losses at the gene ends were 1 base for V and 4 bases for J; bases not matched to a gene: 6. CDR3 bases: TGTGCCAGCAGCTTAGTTAAGGGGGCAAGCACTGAAGCTTTCTTT. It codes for CASSLVKGASTEAFF.

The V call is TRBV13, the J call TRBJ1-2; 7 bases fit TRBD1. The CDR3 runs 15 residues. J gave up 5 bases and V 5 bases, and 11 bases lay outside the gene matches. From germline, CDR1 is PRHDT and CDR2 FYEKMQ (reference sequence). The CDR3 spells CASSPSGTAWYGYTF. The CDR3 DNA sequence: TGTGCCAGCAGCCCCTCCGGGACAGCTTGGTATGGCTACACCTTC.

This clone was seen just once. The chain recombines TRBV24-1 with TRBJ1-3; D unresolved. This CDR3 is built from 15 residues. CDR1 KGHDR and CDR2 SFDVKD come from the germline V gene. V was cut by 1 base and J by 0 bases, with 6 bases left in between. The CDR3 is CATSDFHYSGNTIYF. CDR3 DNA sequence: TGTGCCACCAGTGATTTTCACTACTCTGGAAACACCATATATTTT.

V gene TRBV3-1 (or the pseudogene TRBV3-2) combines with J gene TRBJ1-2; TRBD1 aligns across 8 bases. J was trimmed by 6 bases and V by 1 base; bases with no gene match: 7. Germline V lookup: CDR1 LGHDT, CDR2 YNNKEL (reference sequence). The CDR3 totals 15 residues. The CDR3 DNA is TGTGCCAGCAGCCAAGGACAGGGGAAGATTGATGGCTACACCTTC. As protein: CASSQGQGKIDGYTF.

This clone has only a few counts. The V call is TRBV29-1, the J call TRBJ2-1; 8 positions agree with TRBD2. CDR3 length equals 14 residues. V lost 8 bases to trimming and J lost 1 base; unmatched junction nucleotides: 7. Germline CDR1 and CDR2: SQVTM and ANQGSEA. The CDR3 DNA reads TGCAGCCCCGGGGGGGCACTGTCCTACAATGAGCAGTTCTTC. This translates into CSPGGALSYNEQFF.

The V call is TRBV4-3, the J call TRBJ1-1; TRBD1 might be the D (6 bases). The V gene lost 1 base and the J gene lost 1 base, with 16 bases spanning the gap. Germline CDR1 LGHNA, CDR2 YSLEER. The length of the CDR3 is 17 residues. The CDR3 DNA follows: TGCGCCAGCAGCCAAGGGGGGGGCGAGGTCCGGAACACTGAAGCTTTCTTT. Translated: CASSQGGGEVRNTEAFF.

In DNA form, the CDR3 reads TGTGCCACCAGCACTCGGCAGGGAAGGAATTCACCCCTCCACTTT. Residues: CATSTRQGRNSPLHF. The J gene is TRBJ1-6, the V gene TRBV15; D is perhaps TRBD1 (5 bases). This CDR3 region has 15 residues. Trimming shortened V by 4 bases and J by 7 bases, and 14 bases separated the two germline ends. CDR1 and CDR2 from the germline V gene are LNHNV and YYDKDF (reference sequence). Together with reference TRBV15 and TRBJ1-6, the CDR3 gives the full variable domain: DAMVIQNPRYQVTQFGKPVTLSCSQTLNHNVMYWYQQKSSQAPKLLFHYYDKDFNNEADTPDNFQSRRPNTSFCFLDIRSPGLGDTAMYLCATSTRQGRNSPLHFGNGTRLTVT.

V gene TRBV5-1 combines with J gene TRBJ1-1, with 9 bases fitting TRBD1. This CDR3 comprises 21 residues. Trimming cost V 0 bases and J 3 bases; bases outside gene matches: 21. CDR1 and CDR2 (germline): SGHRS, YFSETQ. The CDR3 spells CASSLGLTLVAGQGDDTEAFF. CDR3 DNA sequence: TGCGCCAGCAGCTTGGGCCTGACTTTGGTAGCGGGACAGGGAGACGACACTGAAGCTTTCTTT.

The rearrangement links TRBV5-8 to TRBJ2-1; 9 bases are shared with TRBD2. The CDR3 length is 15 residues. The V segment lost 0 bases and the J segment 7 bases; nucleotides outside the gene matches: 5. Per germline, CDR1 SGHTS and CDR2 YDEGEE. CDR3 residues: CASSLVQAGGNEQFF. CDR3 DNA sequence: TGTGCCAGCAGCTTGGTACAGGCGGGGGGGAATGAGCAGTTCTTC.

The CDR3 coding sequence is TGTGCCAGCAGCCAAGTCGGGAGAACTGAAGCTTTCTTT. The encoded protein is CASSQVGRTEAFF. J is TRBJ1-1 and V is TRBV3-1 (or the pseudogene TRBV3-2); no reliable D call. V shed 1 base and J shed 5 bases, with 8 bases lying between them. This CDR3 is 13 amino acids long. CDR1 is LGHDT, CDR2 YNNKEL, per germline (reference sequence).

The DNA of the CDR3 is TGTGCCAGCAGCCCCCTTTCAGGGGGCGCCGCTGGCTACACCTTC. Translation: CASSPLSGGAAGYTF. The chain uses TRBV7-6 and TRBJ1-2, with 8 nucleotides matching TRBD1. Trimming at V came to 5 bases and at J to 7 bases, leaving 12 bases not matched to a gene. Germline CDR1 is SGHVS and CDR2 is FNYEAQ. The CDR3 contains 15 residues. The full variable domain, with the rest looked up from reference TRBV7-6 and TRBJ1-2, is GAGVSQSPRYKVTKRGQDVALRCDPISGHVSLYWYRQALGQGPEFLTYFNYEAQQDKSGLPNDRFSAERPEGSISTLTIQRTEQRDSAMYRCASSPLSGGAAGYTFGSGTRLTVV.

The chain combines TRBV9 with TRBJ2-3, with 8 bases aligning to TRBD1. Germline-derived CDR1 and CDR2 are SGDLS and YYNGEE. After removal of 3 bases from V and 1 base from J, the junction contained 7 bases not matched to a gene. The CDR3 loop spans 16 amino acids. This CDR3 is CASSEQQGEGTDTQYF. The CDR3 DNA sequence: TGTGCCAGCAGCGAACAACAGGGGGAGGGCACAGATACGCAGTATTTT.

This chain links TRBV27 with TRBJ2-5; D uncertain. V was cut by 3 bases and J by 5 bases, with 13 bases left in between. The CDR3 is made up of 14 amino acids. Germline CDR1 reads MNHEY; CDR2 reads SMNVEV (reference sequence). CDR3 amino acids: CASSFTPYSETQYF. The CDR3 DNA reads TGTGCCAGCAGTTTTACCCCGTACTCGGAGACCCAGTACTTC.